These 2 T cell receptor beta chains originate from one sample sequenced in a study of blood T cells in healthy people across ages. PCR was performed a second time for about 6 to 12 cycles using a sample-barcoded 5' primer and a J-beta primer mix. MiXCR, run by TCRdb on the 5' RACE reads, gives a single entry per CDR3 protein. The sample holds more than 1.4 million distinct CDR3 sequences, approximately 42% seen once. Sequenced material: blood. These receptor sequences come from a woman aged 18-35 years in good health.

V gene TRBV20-1 combines with J gene TRBJ2-1; the D gene is possibly TRBD2 (6 bases). The DNA end is more similar to TRBJ2-7, so the J call may be wrong. The germline gives CDR1 DFQATT, CDR2 SNEGSKA (reference sequence). This CDR3 is 16 amino acids long. For the CDR3, the DNA is TGCAGTGCTAGAAACCGGTTAGCGGACTCCTACAATGAGCAGTACTTC. Protein sequence: CSARNRLADSYNEQYF.

This clonotype was recorded a few times. The rearrangement links TRBV4-1 to TRBJ2-7; D not resolved. Germline V gene lookup returns CDR1 MGHRA and CDR2 YSYEKL. V was pared by 1 base and J by 5 bases, with 15 bases between. The CDR3 totals 15 residues. The CDR3 loop reads CASSQVGQVHHEQYF. The CDR3 bases are TGCGCCAGCAGCCAAGTCGGGCAGGTACATCACGAGCAGTACTTC.